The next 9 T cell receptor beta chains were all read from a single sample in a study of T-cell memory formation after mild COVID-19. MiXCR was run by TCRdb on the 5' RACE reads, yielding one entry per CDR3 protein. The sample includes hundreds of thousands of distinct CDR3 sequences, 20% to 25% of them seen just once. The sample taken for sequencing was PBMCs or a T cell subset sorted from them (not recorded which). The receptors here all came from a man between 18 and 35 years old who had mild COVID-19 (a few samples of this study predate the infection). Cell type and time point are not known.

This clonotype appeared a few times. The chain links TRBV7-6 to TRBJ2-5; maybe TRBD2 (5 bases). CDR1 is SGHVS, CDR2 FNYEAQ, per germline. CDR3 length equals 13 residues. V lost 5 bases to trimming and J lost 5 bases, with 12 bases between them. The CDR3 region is CASSPPSPETQYF. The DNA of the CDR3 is TGTGCCAGCAGCCCTCCTAGCCCCGAGACCCAGTACTTC.

The CDR3 loop is CASTGLGPPYEQYF. In DNA form, the CDR3 reads TGTGCCAGCACCGGACTCGGTCCACCCTACGAGCAGTACTTC. The chain uses TRBV12-3 or TRBV12-4 and TRBJ2-7, with a tentative D call TRBD2 (5 bases). Trimming took off 7 bases at V and 2 bases at J, with 15 bases between the two ends. The length of the CDR3 is 14 residues.

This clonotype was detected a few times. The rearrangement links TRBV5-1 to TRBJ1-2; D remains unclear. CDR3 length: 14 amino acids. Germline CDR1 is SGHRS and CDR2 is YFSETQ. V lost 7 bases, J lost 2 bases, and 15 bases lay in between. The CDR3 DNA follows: TGCGCCAGCGGCCCTGGGGAGAGGAACTATGGCTACACCTTC. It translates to CASGPGERNYGYTF.

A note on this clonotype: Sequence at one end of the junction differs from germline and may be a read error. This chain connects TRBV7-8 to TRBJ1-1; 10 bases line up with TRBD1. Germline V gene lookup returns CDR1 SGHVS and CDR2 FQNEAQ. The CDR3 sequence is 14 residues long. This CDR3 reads CASTVDRGNTQAFF. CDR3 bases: TGTGCCAGCACCGTGGACAGGGGGAACACTCAAGCTTTCTTT.

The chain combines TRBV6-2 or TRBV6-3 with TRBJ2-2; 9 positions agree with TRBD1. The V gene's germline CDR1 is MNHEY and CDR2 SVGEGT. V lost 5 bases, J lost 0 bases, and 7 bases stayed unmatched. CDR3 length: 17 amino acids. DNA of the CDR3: TGTGCCAGCAGTCCACAACGGGACAGGGCGAACACCGGGGAGCTGTTTTTT. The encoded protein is CASSPQRDRANTGELFF.

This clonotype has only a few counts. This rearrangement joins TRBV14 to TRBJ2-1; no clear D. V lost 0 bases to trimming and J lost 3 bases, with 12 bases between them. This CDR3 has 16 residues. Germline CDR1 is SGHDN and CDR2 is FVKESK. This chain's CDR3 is CASSQERFYSYNEQFF. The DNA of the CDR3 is TGTGCCAGCAGCCAAGAGAGGTTCTACAGCTACAATGAGCAGTTCTTC. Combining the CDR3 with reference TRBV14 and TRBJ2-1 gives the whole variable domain EAGVTQFPSHSVIEKGQTVTLRCDPISGHDNLYWYRRVMGKEIKFLLHFVKESKQDESGMPNNRFLAERTGGTYSTLKVQPAELEDSGVYFCASSQERFYSYNEQFFGPGTRLTVL.

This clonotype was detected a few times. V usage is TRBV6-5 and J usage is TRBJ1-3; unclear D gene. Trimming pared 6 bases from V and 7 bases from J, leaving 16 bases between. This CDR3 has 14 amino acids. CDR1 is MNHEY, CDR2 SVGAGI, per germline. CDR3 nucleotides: TGTGCCAGCAGAAAATCTCAAATCTCTAACACCATATATTTT. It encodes CASRKSQISNTIYF.

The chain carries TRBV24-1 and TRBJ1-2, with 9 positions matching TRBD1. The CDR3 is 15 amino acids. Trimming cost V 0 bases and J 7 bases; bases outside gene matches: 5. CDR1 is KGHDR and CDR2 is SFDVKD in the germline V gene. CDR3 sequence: CATSDLRDRVPGYTF. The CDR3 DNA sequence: TGTGCCACCAGTGATTTGAGGGACAGGGTTCCTGGCTACACCTTC.

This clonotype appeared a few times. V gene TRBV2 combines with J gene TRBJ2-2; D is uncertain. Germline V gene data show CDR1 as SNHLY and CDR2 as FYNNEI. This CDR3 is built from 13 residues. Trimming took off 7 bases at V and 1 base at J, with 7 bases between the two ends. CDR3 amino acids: CASTSRNTGELFF. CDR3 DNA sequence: TGTGCCAGCACTTCTAGGAACACCGGGGAGCTGTTTTTT. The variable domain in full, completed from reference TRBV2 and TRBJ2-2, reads EPEVTQTPSHQVTQMGQEVILRCVPISNHLYFYWYRQILGQKVEFLVSFYNNEISEKSEIFDDQFSVERPDGSNFTLKIRSTKLEDSAMYFCASTSRNTGELFFGEGSRLTVL.